The 13 T cell receptor beta chains below all came from one sample that was sequenced in a study of blood T cell repertoires in COVID-19. Profiling relied on immunoSEQ multiplex PCR, and the TCRdb table lists in-frame clones only, not all of them. The data hold 150,000 to 200,000 clones, with over 65% observed a single time. Sequencing was carried out using peripheral blood. These receptors originate from a person between 65 and 79 years old with COVID-19, enrolled during active disease.

The rearrangement links TRBV5-6 to TRBJ2-2, with 7 bases lining up with TRBD1. Germline assignment: CDR1 SGHDT and CDR2 YYEEEE. This CDR3 comprises 15 residues. The V segment lost 0 bases and the J segment 7 bases; nucleotides outside the gene matches: 6. The CDR3 is CASSLEQGRNGELFF. In nucleotides, the CDR3 is TGTGCCAGCAGCTTGGAACAGGGGCGTAACGGGGAGCTGTTTTTT. Filled out from reference TRBV5-6 and TRBJ2-2, the complete variable domain reads DAGVTQSPTHLIKTRGQQVTLRCSPKSGHDTVSWYQQALGQGPQFIFQYYEEEERQRGNFPDRFSGHQFPNYSSELNVNALLLGDSALYLCASSLEQGRNGELFFGEGSRLTVL.

The chain couples TRBV6-5 to TRBJ1-1, with D possibly matching TRBD1 (6 bases). The V and J ends lost 11 bases and 4 bases respectively, with 14 bases between them. The germline V gene encodes CDR1 MNHEY and CDR2 SVGAGI. The CDR3 contains 12 residues. The CDR3 loop is CAAGGGGTEAFF. CDR3 in DNA: TGTGCCGCGGGGGGCGGGGGCACTGAAGCTTTCTTT.

CDR3: CASSQTSGSSYNEQFF. The CDR3 nucleotides read TGCGCCAGCAGCCAAACTAGCGGGAGTTCCTACAATGAGCAGTTCTTC. The genes are TRBV4-1 and TRBJ2-1; 11 nucleotides align to TRBD2. Germline V gene lookup returns CDR1 MGHRA and CDR2 YSYEKL. The CDR3 is 16 amino acids. J gave up 1 base and V 2 bases, and 1 base lay outside the gene matches.

The J gene is TRBJ1-5, the V gene TRBV7-9; 11 bases are a match to TRBD1. Trimming removed 5 bases from V and 7 bases from J; junction bases left unmatched: 10. This CDR3 has 16 residues. Germline lookup yields CDR1 SEHNR and CDR2 FQNEAQ (reference sequence). CDR3 nucleotide sequence: TGTGCCAGCAGCGCACCCGGGACAGGGGGTAAGCAGCCCCAGCATTTT. Its translation is CASSAPGTGGKQPQHF.

As to this clone: This sample also contains other DNA sequences that code for the same CDR3. This chain joins TRBV6-5 and TRBJ1-2; 7 nucleotides line up with TRBD1. CDR1 is MNHEY and CDR2 is SVGAGI in the germline V gene. Trimming took 2 bases from V and 4 from J; bases not matched to a gene: 4. The length of the CDR3 is 14 residues. The CDR3 reads CASSYDRAPYGYTF. The CDR3 DNA is TGTGCCAGCAGTTACGACAGGGCTCCCTATGGCTACACCTTC.

This clone is a singleton in its sample. The chain combines TRBV5-8 with TRBJ2-5; 10 bases align to TRBD2. There are 16 residues in the CDR3. J was trimmed by 5 bases and V by 4 bases; bases with no gene match: 11. CDR1 is SGHTS, CDR2 YDEGEE, per germline. The CDR3: CASSQTTLAGYETQYF. CDR3 nucleotide sequence: TGTGCCAGCAGCCAGACGACACTAGCGGGGTATGAGACCCAGTACTTC.

The chain has TRBV28 and TRBJ1-5; TRBD1 agrees at 8 bases. The ends lost 3 bases at V and 2 bases at J; junction bases unmatched: 6. CDR1 and CDR2 from the germline V gene are MDHEN and SYDVKM. There are 16 residues in the CDR3. The CDR3 spells CASSFTGGGGNQPQHF. In DNA, the CDR3 is TGTGCCAGCAGTTTTACAGGGGGGGGAGGCAATCAGCCCCAGCATTTT.

This clone was seen more than once but under ten times. V and J are TRBV5-4 and TRBJ2-1; D is perhaps TRBD2 (5 bases). The germline gives CDR1 SGHNT, CDR2 YYREEE (reference sequence). Trimming pared 4 bases from V and 3 bases from J, leaving 14 bases between. This CDR3 region has 15 residues. The CDR3, as DNA: TGTGCCAGCAGCCTCGAATCGACTAACTACAATGAGCAGTTCTTC. Translation gives CASSLESTNYNEQFF.

The chain has TRBV27 and TRBJ1-1; 8 bases fit TRBD1. Germline lookup yields CDR1 MNHEY and CDR2 SMNVEV (reference sequence). The CDR3 is made up of 12 amino acids. Trimming took 6 bases from V and 9 from J; bases not matched to a gene: 6. CDR3 amino acids: CASSRGQGQAFF. CDR3 DNA sequence: TGTGCCAGCAGCCGAGGACAGGGACAAGCTTTCTTT.

In the case of this clone: Other DNA sequences from this sample encode an identical CDR3 as well. The rearrangement joins TRBV3-1 (or the pseudogene TRBV3-2) to TRBJ2-2; 7 bases agree with TRBD1. V was clipped by 4 bases and J by 11 bases; unmatched bases: 4. CDR1 is LGHDT and CDR2 is YNNKEL in the germline V gene (reference sequence). This CDR3 comprises 12 residues. The CDR3 region has the DNA TGTGCCAGCAGCCGCCGGACAGGAGAGCTGTTTTTT. Amino acid sequence: CASSRRTGELFF.

The CDR3 nucleotides read TGTGCCAGTAGCCCGGACAGCGCGGAGACCCAGTACTTC. Translating it yields CASSPDSAETQYF. The rearrangement links TRBV19 to TRBJ2-5, with D tentatively TRBD1 (6 bases). Germline V gene lookup returns CDR1 LNHDA and CDR2 SQIVND (reference sequence). The CDR3 spans 13 residues. V was pared by 6 bases and J by 5 bases, with 13 bases between. Combining the CDR3 with reference TRBV19 and TRBJ2-5 gives the whole variable domain DGGITQSPKYLFRKEGQNVTLSCEQNLNHDAMYWYRQDPGQGLRLIYYSQIVNDFQKGDIAEGYSVSREKKESFPLTVTSAQKNPTAFYLCASSPDSAETQYFGPGTRLLVL.

Here the CDR3 reads CASSPDRATLRYYGYTF. The CDR3 DNA sequence: TGTGCCAGCAGCCCTGACAGGGCCACCCTCAGGTACTATGGCTACACCTTC. This chain links TRBV5-6 with TRBJ1-2; 7 nucleotides line up with TRBD1. After removal of 4 bases from V and 3 bases from J, the junction contained 15 bases not matched to a gene. From germline, CDR1 is SGHDT and CDR2 YYEEEE. CDR3 length equals 17 residues.

The CDR3: CSVERYNEQFF. CDR3 DNA: TGCAGCGTTGAACGGTACAATGAGCAGTTCTTC. The chain employs TRBV29-1 and TRBJ2-1; D call uncertain. Germline loops: CDR1 SQVTM, CDR2 ANQGSEA. The CDR3 covers 11 residues. The V gene lost 2 bases and the J gene lost 4 bases, with 3 bases spanning the gap.